This T cell receptor (beta chain) was documented in a study of blood T cell repertoires in COVID-19. Study information: Acute and convalescent COVID-19 specimens originated in the United States, Italy and Spain.

Germline V CDR1 and CDR2: SQVTM, ANQGSEA. Unmatched junction bases numbered 19, after V lost 6 bases and J lost 6 bases. CDR3 length: 17 residues. As processed by the authors: Counts of nucleated cells, estimated from reference gene primer amplification, were obtained. Using immunoSEQ multiplex PCR, the repertoire was profiled, and TCRdb retains in-frame clones only, with some absent. D and trimming were read from the DNA, whereas the V and J calls and clone size are those reported in that table. The sample has some 200,000 clones, 65% to 90% seen once. This chain joins TRBV29-1 and TRBJ2-7, with 11 positions matching TRBD1. Sequences were obtained from peripheral blood. The receptor was isolated from an elderly man with acute or convalescent COVID-19. CDR3 nucleotide sequence: TGCAGCGTAACCGGGACAGGGGGACTGGTAGCGGGAGTCGAGCAGTACTTC. Translating it yields CSVTGTGGLVAGVEQYF.